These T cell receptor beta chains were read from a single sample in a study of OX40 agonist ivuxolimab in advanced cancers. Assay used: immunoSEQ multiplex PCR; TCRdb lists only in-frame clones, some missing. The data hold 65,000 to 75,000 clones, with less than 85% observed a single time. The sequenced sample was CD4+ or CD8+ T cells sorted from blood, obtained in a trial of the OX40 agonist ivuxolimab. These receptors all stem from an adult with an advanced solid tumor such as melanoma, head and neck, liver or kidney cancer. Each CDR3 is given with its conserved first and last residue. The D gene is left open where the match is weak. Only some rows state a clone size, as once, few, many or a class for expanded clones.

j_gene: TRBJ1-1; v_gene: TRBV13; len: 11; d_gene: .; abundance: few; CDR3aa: CASSLEGKAFF; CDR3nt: TGTGCCAGCAGCTTAGAAGGTAAAGCTTTCTTT
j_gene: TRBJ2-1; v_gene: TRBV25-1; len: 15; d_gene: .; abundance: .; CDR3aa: CASSEHRQRNNEQFF; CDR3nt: TGTGCCAGCAGTGAACATCGGCAGAGGAACAATGAGCAGTTCTTC
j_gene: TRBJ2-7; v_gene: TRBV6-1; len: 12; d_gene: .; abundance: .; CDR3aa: CASSEGGREQYF; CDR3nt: TGTGCCAGCAGTGAAGGAGGGAGAGAGCAGTACTTC
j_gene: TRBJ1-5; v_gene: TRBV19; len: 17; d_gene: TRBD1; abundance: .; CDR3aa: CASTDREGGYSNQPQHF; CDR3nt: TGTGCCAGTACGGACAGGGAGGGTGGTTATAGCAATCAGCCCCAGCATTTT
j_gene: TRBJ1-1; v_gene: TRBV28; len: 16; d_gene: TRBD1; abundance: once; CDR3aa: CASSLVHDRGRFEAFF; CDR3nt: TGTGCCAGCAGTTTAGTCCACGACAGGGGGCGATTTGAAGCTTTCTTT
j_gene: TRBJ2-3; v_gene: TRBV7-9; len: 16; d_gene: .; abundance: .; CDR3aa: CASSLAPRGSTDTQYF; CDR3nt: TGTGCCAGCAGCTTAGCCCCCCGGGGTAGCACAGATACGCAGTATTTT
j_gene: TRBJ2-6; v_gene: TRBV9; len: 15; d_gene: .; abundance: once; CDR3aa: CATGRSRSGANVLTF; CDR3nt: TGTGCCACCGGCAGGAGCCGTTCTGGGGCCAACGTCCTGACTTTC
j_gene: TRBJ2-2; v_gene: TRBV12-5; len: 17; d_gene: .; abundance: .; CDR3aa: CASGFRQNSRNTGELFF; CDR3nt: TGTGCTAGTGGTTTCCGACAGAACTCGAGGAACACCGGGGAGCTGTTTTTT
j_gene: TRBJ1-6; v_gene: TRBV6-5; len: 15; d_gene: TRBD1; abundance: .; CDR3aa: CASSYSGTGGDTLHF; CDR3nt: TGTGCCAGCAGTTACTCCGGGACAGGGGGCGACACCCTCCACTTT
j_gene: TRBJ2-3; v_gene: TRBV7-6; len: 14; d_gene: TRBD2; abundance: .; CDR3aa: CASSASGSTDTQYF; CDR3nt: TGTGCCAGCAGCGCTAGCGGTAGCACAGATACGCAGTATTTT
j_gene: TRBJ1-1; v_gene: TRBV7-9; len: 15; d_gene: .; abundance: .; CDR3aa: CASDLTGAGGTEAFF; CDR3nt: TGTGCCAGTGATCTAACGGGGGCAGGAGGGACTGAAGCTTTCTTT
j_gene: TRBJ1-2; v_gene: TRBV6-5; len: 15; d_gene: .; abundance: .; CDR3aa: CASSLAMGINYGYTF; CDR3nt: TGTGCCAGCTCCCTCGCGATGGGGATCAACTATGGCTACACCTTC
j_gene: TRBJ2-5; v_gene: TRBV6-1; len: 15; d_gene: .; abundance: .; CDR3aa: CASKIQGGIGETQYF; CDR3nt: TGTGCCAGCAAAATCCAGGGGGGGATAGGAGAGACCCAGTACTTC
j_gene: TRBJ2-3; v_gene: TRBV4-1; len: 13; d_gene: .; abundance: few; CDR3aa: CASSQDQGERQYF; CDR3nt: TGCGCCAGCAGCCAAGATCAGGGCGAAAGGCAGTATTTT
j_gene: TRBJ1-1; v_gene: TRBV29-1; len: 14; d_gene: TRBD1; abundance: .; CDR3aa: CSVEFRTGGTEAFF; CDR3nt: TGCAGCGTTGAGTTCCGGACAGGGGGCACTGAAGCTTTCTTT
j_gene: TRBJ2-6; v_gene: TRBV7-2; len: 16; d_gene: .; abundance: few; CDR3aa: CASSLGVGLRANVLTF; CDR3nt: TGTGCCAGCAGCTTAGGGGTGGGGCTCCGGGCCAACGTCCTGACTTTC
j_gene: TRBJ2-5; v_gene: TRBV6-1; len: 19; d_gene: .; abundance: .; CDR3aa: CASSEDPSRAGSRGETQYF; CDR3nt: TGTGCCAGCAGTGAAGACCCGAGTAGGGCAGGCTCCAGAGGGGAGACCCAGTACTTC
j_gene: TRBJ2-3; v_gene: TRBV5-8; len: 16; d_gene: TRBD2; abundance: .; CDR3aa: CASSLSGGASTDTQYF; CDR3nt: TGTGCCAGCAGCCTGAGCGGGGGGGCCTCGACAGATACGCAGTATTTT
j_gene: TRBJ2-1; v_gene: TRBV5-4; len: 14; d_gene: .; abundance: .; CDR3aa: CASSFFGGNNEQFF; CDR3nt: TGTGCCAGCAGCTTCTTTGGGGGTAACAATGAGCAGTTCTTC
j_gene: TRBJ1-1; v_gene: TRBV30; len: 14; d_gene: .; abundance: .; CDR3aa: CAWSVRLGKAEAFF; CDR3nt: TGTGCCTGGAGTGTACGGTTGGGGAAGGCTGAAGCTTTCTTT
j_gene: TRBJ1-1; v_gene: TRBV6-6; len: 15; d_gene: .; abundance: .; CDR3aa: CASSYSPGQNTEAFF; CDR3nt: TGTGCCAGCAGTTACTCGCCGGGACAGAACACTGAAGCTTTCTTT
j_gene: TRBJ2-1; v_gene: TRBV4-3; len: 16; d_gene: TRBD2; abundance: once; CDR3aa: CASSQDAVAGVAEQFF; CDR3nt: TGCGCCAGCAGCCAAGATGCGGTAGCGGGAGTCGCTGAGCAGTTCTTC
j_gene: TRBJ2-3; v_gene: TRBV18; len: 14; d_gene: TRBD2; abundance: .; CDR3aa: CASSGLAAADTQYF; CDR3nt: TGTGCCAGCTCCGGTCTAGCGGCGGCAGATACGCAGTATTTT
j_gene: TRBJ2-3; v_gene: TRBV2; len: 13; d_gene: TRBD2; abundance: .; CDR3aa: CASSERGGHTQYF; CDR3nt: TGTGCCAGCAGTGAGCGGGGGGGCCATACGCAGTATTTT
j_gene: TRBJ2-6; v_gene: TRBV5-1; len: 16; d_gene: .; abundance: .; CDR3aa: CASSSRAFSGANVLTF; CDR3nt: TGCGCCAGCAGCTCCCGGGCCTTCTCTGGGGCCAACGTCCTGACTTTC
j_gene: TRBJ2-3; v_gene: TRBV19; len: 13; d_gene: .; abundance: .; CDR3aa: CASSITRTDTQYF; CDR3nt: TGTGCCAGTAGTATCACCAGGACAGATACGCAGTATTTT
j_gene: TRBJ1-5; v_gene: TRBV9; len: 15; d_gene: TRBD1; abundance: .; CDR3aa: CASSAQGVSNQPQHF; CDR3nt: TGTGCCAGCAGCGCCCAGGGGGTAAGCAATCAGCCCCAGCATTTT